Included here is one T cell receptor beta chain sequence, with context. The entry originates in a study of blood T cell repertoires in COVID-19. Study details: Collection of acute and convalescent COVID-19 samples took place in the United States, Italy and Spain. From T cells, B-cell-depleted T cells, or PBMCs came the material, which was cDNA or gDNA.

The CDR3 spans 12 residues. Trimming stripped 6 bases from V and 6 bases from J, with 11 bases between. In germline, CDR1 is LGHNT, CDR2 FRNRAP. In the source study's methods: Quantification of nucleated cells was approximated via reference gene primer amplification. Only in-frame clones appear in the TCRdb table, and some are missing; sequencing was by immunoSEQ multiplex PCR. V and J calls plus clone size are reproduced from that table; the DNA served to infer D and trimming. The table has around 270,000 clones, roughly 89% seen once; the top ten hold roughly 5%. Material for sequencing was peripheral blood. This chain connects TRBV12-5 to TRBJ2-5; weak D call: TRBD1 (5 bases). This TCR derives from a man aged 40-55 years with acute or convalescent COVID-19. CDR3 nucleotides: TGTGCTAGTGGGACCGACAGTAAGACCCAGTACTTC. This sequence encodes CASGTDSKTQYF.